The clone carrying this TCR beta chain was seen a handful of times. Antigen unknown. This record belongs to a study of blood T cells in healthy people across ages. The donors, healthy Caucasians from Russia, were aged roughly 6 to 95. Researchers isolated at least 6 million PBMCs per sample. Points from the study as a whole: Long-lived and aged donors differed, with more naive CD4+ cells and higher diversity in the long-lived.

The CDR3 totals 15 residues. Trimming stripped 1 base from V and 8 bases from J, with 15 bases between. PCR was performed a second time for about 7 to 12 cycles using a sample-barcoded 5' primer and a J-beta primer mix. Each CDR3 protein is one row after TCRdb ran MiXCR on the 5' RACE reads. The data contain 870,000 or so distinct CDR3 sequences, under 35% of them singletons. This sequence joins TRBV12-3 or TRBV12-4 and TRBJ1-5, with D uncertain. The origin of this receptor is a woman older than 75 in good health. The sequencing sample was made of blood. CDR3 sequence reads: CASSLELVPGKPQHF. The CDR3 DNA is TGTGCCAGCAGTTTAGAACTGGTCCCGGGGAAGCCCCAGCATTTT.